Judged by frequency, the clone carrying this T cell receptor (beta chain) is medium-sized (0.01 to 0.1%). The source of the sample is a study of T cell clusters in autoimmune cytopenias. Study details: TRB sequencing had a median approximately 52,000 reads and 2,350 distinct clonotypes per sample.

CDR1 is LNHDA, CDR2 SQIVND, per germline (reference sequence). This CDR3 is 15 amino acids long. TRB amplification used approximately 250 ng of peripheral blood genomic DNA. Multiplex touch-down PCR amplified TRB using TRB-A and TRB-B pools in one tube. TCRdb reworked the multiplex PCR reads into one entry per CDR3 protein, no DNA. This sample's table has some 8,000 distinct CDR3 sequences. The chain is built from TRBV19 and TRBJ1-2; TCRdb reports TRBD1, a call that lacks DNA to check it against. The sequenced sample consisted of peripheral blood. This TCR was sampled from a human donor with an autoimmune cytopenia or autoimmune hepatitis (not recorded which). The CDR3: CASSTGDRTNYGYTF.